The clone carrying this TCR beta chain has ten or more counts. Its antigen is not identified. Germline CDR1 reads SEHNR; CDR2 reads FQNEAQ (reference sequence). The CDR3 contains 12 residues. V was trimmed by 1 base and J by 3 bases, leaving 4 bases between them. These data are taken from a study of CD8 T cells in ankylosing spondylitis. Quantitative barcoded 5'-RACE was used to prepare TCR beta libraries. Via MiXCR, TCRdb re-called the 5' RACE reads, giving one row per CDR3 protein. The sample shows around 180,000 distinct CDR3 sequences, around a sixth of them seen only once. Study-level points and caveats: Matched ankylosing spondylitis synovial fluid reportedly contained a significantly enriched population of disease-linked clones. Blood of patients with ankylosing spondylitis appeared to be characterized by a TCR beta motif of eight highly homologous variants. Prior literature has documented some motif variants in synovial fluid and blood from reactive arthritis.

Sequenced: blood, either unsorted or a sorted T cell fraction (not recorded which). V gene TRBV7-9 combines with J gene TRBJ2-7; D is ambiguous. The origin of this receptor is a male donor between 5 and 29 years old with ankylosing spondylitis or in good health (not recorded which). CDR3 nucleotide sequence: TGTGCCAGCAGCTTAGGGGACTACGAGCAGTACTTC. Encoded protein: CASSLGDYEQYF.